This T cell receptor beta chain comes out of a study of neurological immune-mediated disorders. Findings and caveats of the study: Any association between clinical or MRI features and the multiple sclerosis repertoire cluster was absent.

MiXCR, applied by TCRdb to the 5' RACE reads, yields one record per CDR3 protein. The profile covers approximately 70,000 distinct CDR3 sequences, with less than 4% appearing a single time and approximately 1.3% taken by the ten largest. This CDR3 comprises 17 residues. V gave up 2 bases and J gave up 2 bases, with 19 bases separating them. Germline assignment: CDR1 SGHVS and CDR2 FNYEAQ. This clonotype has a count of ten or more. The antigen remains undetermined. This clonotype was sampled from a man in his thirties or forties with multiple sclerosis. Sequencing was performed on PBMCs. The chain links TRBV7-6 to TRBJ2-7; D may match TRBD1 or TRBD2 (5 bases each). The CDR3 loop is CASSLLSSGTVTYEQYF. CDR3 sequence (DNA): TGTGCCAGCAGCTTATTGTCTTCCGGGACGGTCACCTACGAGCAGTACTTC.